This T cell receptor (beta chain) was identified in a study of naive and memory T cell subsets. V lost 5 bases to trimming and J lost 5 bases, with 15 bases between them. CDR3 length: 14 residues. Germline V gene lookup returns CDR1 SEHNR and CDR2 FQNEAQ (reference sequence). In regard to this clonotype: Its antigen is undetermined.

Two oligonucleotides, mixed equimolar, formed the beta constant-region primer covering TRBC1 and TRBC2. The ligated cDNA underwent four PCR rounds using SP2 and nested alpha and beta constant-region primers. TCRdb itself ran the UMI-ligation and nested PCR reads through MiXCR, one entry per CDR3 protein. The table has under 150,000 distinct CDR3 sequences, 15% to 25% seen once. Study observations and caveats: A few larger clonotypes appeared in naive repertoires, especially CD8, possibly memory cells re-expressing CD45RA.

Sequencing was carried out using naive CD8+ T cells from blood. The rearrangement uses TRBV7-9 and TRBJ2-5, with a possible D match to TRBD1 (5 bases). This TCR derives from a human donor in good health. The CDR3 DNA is TGTGCCAGCAGCACCTTGACAGTAGAGGAGACCCAGTACTTC. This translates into CASSTLTVEETQYF.